This T cell receptor beta chain was recovered during a study of cytomegalovirus exposure and HLA in healthy donors. Notes on the study in general: Among TCR beta chains, those listed as cytomegalovirus-associated numbered under 200.

This clone was detected only once. The antigen is unknown. The CDR3 is 14 residues long. Germline CDR1 is SGHAT and CDR2 is FQNNGV. With 3 bases clipped from V and 7 bases from J, the junction kept 3 bases outside the gene matches. Researchers ran the PCR with 60 Vbeta and 13 Jbeta primers. Measured with immunoSEQ multiplex PCR; TCRdb has only the in-frame clones, and not every one. Of approximately 100,000 clones listed, roughly 78% are singletons. The chain is built from TRBV11-2 and TRBJ2-1, with 10 nucleotides matching TRBD2. Sequenced input: PBMCs. This clonotype was obtained from a woman between 40 and 50 years old in good health and CMV-seronegative. The CDR3: CASSLRGLANEQFF. CDR3 nucleotide sequence: TGTGCCAGCAGCTTGAGGGGACTAGCGAATGAGCAGTTCTTC.